Each of the 17 T cell receptor beta chains below was sequenced from the same sample in a study of T cells in Graves' hyperthyroidism and ophthalmopathy. RNA transcripts were the template for amplifying TCR beta CDR3 regions. Carried out on the TCR CDR3, a first-round RT-PCR used the HTBI primer set. One entry per CDR3 protein, called by TCRdb with MiXCR from the multiplex PCR reads. This repertoire shows 500,000 to 650,000 distinct CDR3 sequences, about 14% found once; its top ten account for approximately 14%. The sample taken for sequencing was blood. These receptors all come from a woman in her 40s with Graves' hyperthyroidism.

This clonotype was observed at least ten times. The gene calls are TRBV12-3 or TRBV12-4 and TRBJ2-7; 7 bases match TRBD1. This CDR3 has 13 amino acids. The trim removed 4 bases at V and 3 bases at J, leaving 3 bases unmatched. In DNA form, the CDR3 reads TGTGCCAGCAGTTCCGGGACAGACTACGAGCAGTACTTC. It yields the protein CASSSGTDYEQYF.

This clonotype was seen a handful of times. This sequence joins TRBV19 and TRBJ2-1; D gene unclear. Trimming removed 3 bases at V and 3 bases at J, with 18 bases between. The CDR3 covers 17 residues. Germline CDR1 and CDR2: LNHDA and SQIVND (reference sequence). The CDR3 loop reads CASSMAKEYLFYNEQFF. Here the CDR3 DNA reads TGTGCCAGTAGTATGGCGAAAGAGTATTTGTTCTACAATGAGCAGTTCTTC.

This clonotype came up many times. The chain joins TRBV27 to TRBJ2-1, with D tentatively TRBD1 or TRBD2 (5 bases each). Germline V gene sequence: CDR1 MNHEY, CDR2 SMNVEV (reference sequence). This CDR3 has 15 residues. The germline V and J ends were trimmed by 3 bases and 0 bases, with 9 bases remaining between them. CDR3 bases: TGTGCCAGCAGTTTCGGGACCCACTCCTACAATGAGCAGTTCTTC. Its protein product is CASSFGTHSYNEQFF.

This clonotype was detected only once. The V and J genes are TRBV6-2 or TRBV6-3 and TRBJ2-1, with D tentatively TRBD2 (5 bases). CDR1 and CDR2 (germline): MNHEY, SVGEGT. CDR3 size: 13 residues. Between the trimmed V and J ends, which lost 6 bases and 7 bases, there was a span of 13 bases. CDR3 region: CASRRGARNEQFF. The CDR3 DNA is TGTGCCAGCAGACGGGGAGCCCGGAATGAGCAGTTCTTC.

The chain recombines TRBV30 with TRBJ2-5; no clear D. Trimming cost V 1 base and J 13 bases, with 13 bases left between them. The CDR3 length is 11 residues. Germline loops: CDR1 GTSNPN, CDR2 SVGIG (reference sequence). The CDR3 nucleotides read TGTGCCTGGAGTGCCTACCCGGCGTGGTACTTC. Its translation: CAWSAYPAWYF.

The chain links TRBV20-1 to TRBJ1-1; TRBD1 is a possible D gene (6 bases). Trimming took off 7 bases at V and 0 bases at J, with 15 bases between the two ends. CDR3 length: 14 amino acids. In germline, CDR1 is DFQATT, CDR2 SNEGSKA (reference sequence). The CDR3 region is CSVKPGQMNTEAFF. CDR3 nucleotides: TGCAGTGTCAAACCCGGACAGATGAACACTGAAGCTTTCTTT.

This clonotype showed up many times. The chain links TRBV20-1 to TRBJ2-7; D is unresolved. The CDR3 is 13 residues long. The V gene's germline CDR1 is DFQATT and CDR2 SNEGSKA (reference sequence). Trimming stripped 3 bases from V and 2 bases from J, with 11 bases between. In DNA form, the CDR3 reads TGCAGTGCTAGTCAGGACGTAGCCTACGAGCAGTACTTC. Protein: CSASQDVAYEQYF.

This chain joins TRBV19 and TRBJ1-1, with D hard to call. The CDR3 length is 12 residues. CDR1 and CDR2 (germline): LNHDA, SQIVND (reference sequence). Trimming removed 1 base at V and 7 bases at J, with 7 bases between. CDR3 bases: TGTGCCAGTAGTATAGGAGGAATTGAAGCTTTCTTT. Translation: CASSIGGIEAFF.

V usage is TRBV7-8 and J usage is TRBJ2-7, with D unclear. The CDR3 is made up of 13 amino acids. CDR1 is SGHVS and CDR2 is FQNEAQ in the germline V gene. With 5 bases removed from V and 3 bases from J, the gap between germline ends came to 11 bases. CDR3 DNA: TGTGCCAGCAGCCGAGGACGGTACTACGAGCAGTACTTC. Translating it yields CASSRGRYYEQYF.

This clonotype showed up just a few times. This chain uses TRBV6-1 with TRBJ1-5; maybe TRBD1 (5 bases). Germline lookup yields CDR1 MNHNS and CDR2 SASEGT. This CDR3 has 14 amino acids. Trimming pared 6 bases from V and 0 bases from J, leaving 9 bases between. In nucleotides, the CDR3 is TGTGCCAGCAGGCAGGGAAATAGCAATCAGCCCCAGCATTTT. It codes for CASRQGNSNQPQHF.

This clonotype was seen at least ten times. This chain connects TRBV12-5 to TRBJ1-1; D may be TRBD1 (6 bases). Looked up from germline, CDR1 is LGHNT and CDR2 is FRNRAP. There are 18 residues in the CDR3. The V gene lost 4 bases and the J gene lost 3 bases, with 24 bases spanning the gap. CDR3 region: CASGSDTGTPVAYTEAFF. CDR3 bases: TGTGCTAGTGGTTCAGATACCGGGACACCCGTGGCCTACACTGAAGCTTTCTTT.

This clonotype was picked up one time. The genes are TRBV25-1 and TRBJ1-2, with D unresolved. Trimming took off 3 bases at V and 0 bases at J, with 14 bases between the two ends. Germline CDR1 reads MGHDK; CDR2 reads SYGVNS. The length of the CDR3 is 16 residues. CDR3 DNA sequence: TGTGCCAGCAGTGATAAAGTAGGACGGGCTAACTATGGCTACACCTTC. Translated: CASSDKVGRANYGYTF.

J is TRBJ2-7 and V is TRBV12-3 or TRBV12-4; D unresolved. This CDR3 spans 13 amino acids. The V end lost 1 base, the J end lost 2 bases, and 6 bases lay between the germline ends. The CDR3: CASSLGYPYEQYF. CDR3 coding DNA: TGTGCCAGCAGTTTAGGGTACCCCTACGAGCAGTACTTC.

There are many counts of this clonotype. V and J are TRBV29-1 and TRBJ2-3, with TRBD2 matching over 13 bases. Germline CDR1 reads SQVTM; CDR2 reads ANQGSEA. V lost 7 bases and J lost 3; bases outside the gene matches: 13. The CDR3 runs to 17 residues. As DNA, the CDR3 is TGCAGCGCCCTGGGAGAGACTAGCGGGAGGAGTACAGATACGCAGTATTTT. It codes for CSALGETSGRSTDTQYF.

This clonotype was seen ten or more times. This chain connects TRBV30 to TRBJ1-1, with D possibly being TRBD1 (6 bases). Germline V gene data show CDR1 as GTSNPN and CDR2 as SVGIG (reference sequence). The ends were cut back, 1 base at V and 1 base at J, with 7 bases in the middle. The CDR3 is 13 residues long. The DNA of the CDR3 is TGTGCCTGGAGTGGGACAGCGAACACTGAAGCTTTCTTT. This codes for CAWSGTANTEAFF.

In this sample, this clonotype turned up many times. The chain recombines TRBV6-6 with TRBJ2-6; D unclear. The CDR3 totals 14 residues. Germline V gene lookup returns CDR1 MNHNY and CDR2 SVGAGI (reference sequence). The V gene lost 0 bases and the J gene lost 4 bases, with 4 bases spanning the gap. CDR3 sequence (DNA): TGTGCCAGCAGTTACTCGTTCGGGGCCAACGTCCTGACTTTC. It encodes CASSYSFGANVLTF.

This clonotype was seen only a few times. The chain couples TRBV28 to TRBJ1-2; no reliable D call. V lost 2 bases and J lost 8, with 12 bases in between. Germline V gene data show CDR1 as MDHEN and CDR2 as SYDVKM. The CDR3 covers 13 residues. The CDR3: CASSLSPSGGYTF. The CDR3 region has the DNA TGTGCCAGCAGTTTAAGCCCCTCGGGGGGCTACACCTTC.